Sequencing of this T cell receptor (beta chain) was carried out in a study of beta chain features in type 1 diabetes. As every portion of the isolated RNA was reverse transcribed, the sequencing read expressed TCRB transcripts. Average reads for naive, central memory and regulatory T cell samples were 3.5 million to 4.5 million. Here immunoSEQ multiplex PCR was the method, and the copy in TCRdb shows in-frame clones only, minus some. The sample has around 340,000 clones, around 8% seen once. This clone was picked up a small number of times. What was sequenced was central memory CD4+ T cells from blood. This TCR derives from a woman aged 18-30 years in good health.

DNA for the CDR3: TGCAGCGCCGGGACTAGCGGGAAGATCGGGGAGCTGTTTTTT. Translation: CSAGTSGKIGELFF. The chain recombines TRBV29-1 with TRBJ2-2, with 13 bases aligning to TRBD2. V shed 7 bases, J shed 7 bases, and the junction held 6 bases outside the gene matches. There are 14 residues in the CDR3. Germline CDR1 and CDR2: SQVTM and ANQGSEA.